This is a list of T cell receptor beta chains from one sample in a study of cytomegalovirus exposure and HLA in healthy donors. Here immunoSEQ multiplex PCR was the method, and the copy in TCRdb shows in-frame clones only, minus some. Seen here are approximately 150,000 clones, around 84% observed once, and the top ten hold roughly 10%. Input material: PBMCs. The receptors stem from a man aged 18 to 35 in good health and CMV-seropositive. The CDR3 runs from the conserved cysteine through the conserved F or W.

CDR3aa: CASSPQGGGETQYF; v_gene: TRBV9
CDR3aa: CAISAGQGQETQYF; v_gene: TRBV10-3
CDR3aa: CASSVRREGPPTDTQYF; v_gene: TRBV2
CDR3aa: CSAGPDSASDGYTF; v_gene: TRBV29-1
CDR3aa: CASRNGEPHQPQHF; v_gene: TRBV6-1
CDR3aa: CASSFGGAPEAFF; v_gene: TRBV27
CDR3aa: CASSEPGLAGGRSYNEQFF; v_gene: TRBV9
CDR3aa: CASSRQGNTGELFF; v_gene: TRBV7-3
CDR3aa: CSAYFRGRAYEQYF; v_gene: TRBV29-1
CDR3aa: CASSLAQGNTIYF; v_gene: TRBV7-7
CDR3aa: CASSPSTGGGYNEQFF; v_gene: TRBV18
CDR3aa: CASRKQWDEKLFF; v_gene: TRBV10-1
CDR3aa: CASSARTGRTYEQYF; v_gene: TRBV9
CDR3aa: CASSRGQGLAGVVYEQYF; v_gene: TRBV7-9
CDR3aa: CASSLTPGTEAFF; v_gene: TRBV7-9
CDR3aa: CASSADSFGTEAFF; v_gene: TRBV9